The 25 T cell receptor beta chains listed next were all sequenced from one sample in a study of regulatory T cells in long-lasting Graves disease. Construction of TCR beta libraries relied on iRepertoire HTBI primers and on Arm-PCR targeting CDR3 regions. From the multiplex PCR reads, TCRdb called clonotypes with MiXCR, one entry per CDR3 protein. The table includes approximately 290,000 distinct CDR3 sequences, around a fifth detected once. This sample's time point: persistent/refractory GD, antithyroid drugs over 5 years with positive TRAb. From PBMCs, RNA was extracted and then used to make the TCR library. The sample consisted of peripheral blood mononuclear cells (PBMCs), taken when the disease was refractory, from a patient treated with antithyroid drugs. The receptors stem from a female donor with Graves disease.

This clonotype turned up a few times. The CDR3 bases are TGTGCCAGCAGAGGACCGAACACTGAAGCTTTCTTT. Translation: CASRGPNTEAFF. This rearrangement joins TRBV28 to TRBJ1-1; no clear D. The germline gives CDR1 MDHEN, CDR2 SYDVKM. The germline V and J ends were trimmed by 6 bases and 1 base, with 6 bases remaining between them. The CDR3 covers 12 residues.

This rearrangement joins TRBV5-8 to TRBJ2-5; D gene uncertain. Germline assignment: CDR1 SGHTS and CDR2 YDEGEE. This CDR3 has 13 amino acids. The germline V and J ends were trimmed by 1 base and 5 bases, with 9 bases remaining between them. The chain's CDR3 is CASSLFQSETQYF. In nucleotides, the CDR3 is TGTGCCAGCAGCTTGTTCCAAAGTGAGACCCAGTACTTC. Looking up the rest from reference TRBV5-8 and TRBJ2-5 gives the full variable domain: EAGVTQSPTHLIKTRGQQATLRCSPISGHTSVYWYQQALGLGLQFLLWYDEGEERNRGNFPPRFSGRQFPNYSSELNVNALELEDSALYLCASSLFQSETQYFGPGTRLLVL.

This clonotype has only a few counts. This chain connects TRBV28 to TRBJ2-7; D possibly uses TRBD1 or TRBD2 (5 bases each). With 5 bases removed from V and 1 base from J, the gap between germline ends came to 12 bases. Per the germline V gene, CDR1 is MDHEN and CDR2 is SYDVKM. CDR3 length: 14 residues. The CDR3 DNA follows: TGTGCCAGCAGTCCCGGGACCCGATCCTACGAGCAGTACTTC. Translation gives CASSPGTRSYEQYF.

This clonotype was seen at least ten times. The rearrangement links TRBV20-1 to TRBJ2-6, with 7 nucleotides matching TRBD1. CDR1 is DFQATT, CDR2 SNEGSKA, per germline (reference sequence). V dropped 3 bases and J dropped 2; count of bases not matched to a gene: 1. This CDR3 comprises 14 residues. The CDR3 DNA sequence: TGCAGTGCTAGGGGACAGCCTGGGGCCAACGTCCTGACTTTC. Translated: CSARGQPGANVLTF.

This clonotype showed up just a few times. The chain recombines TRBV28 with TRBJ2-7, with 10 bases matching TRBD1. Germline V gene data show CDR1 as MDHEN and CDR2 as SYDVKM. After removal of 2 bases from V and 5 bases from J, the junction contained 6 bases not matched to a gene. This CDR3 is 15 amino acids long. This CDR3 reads CASSLGTGDFDEQYF. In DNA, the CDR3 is TGTGCCAGCAGTTTAGGGACAGGGGATTTTGACGAGCAGTACTTC.

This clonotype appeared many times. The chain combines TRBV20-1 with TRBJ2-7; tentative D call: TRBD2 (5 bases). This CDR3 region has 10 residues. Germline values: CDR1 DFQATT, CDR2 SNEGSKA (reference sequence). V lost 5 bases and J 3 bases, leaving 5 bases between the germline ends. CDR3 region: CSAGGYEQYF. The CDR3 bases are TGCAGTGCTGGAGGCTACGAGCAGTACTTC.

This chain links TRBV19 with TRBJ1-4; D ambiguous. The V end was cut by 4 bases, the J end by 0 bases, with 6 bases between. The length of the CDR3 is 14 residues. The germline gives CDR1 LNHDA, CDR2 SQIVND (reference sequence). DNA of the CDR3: TGTGCCAGTAGTACGGTAGCAACTAATGAAAAACTGTTTTTT. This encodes CASSTVATNEKLFF.

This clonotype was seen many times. CDR3 nucleotide sequence: TGTGCCAGCAGCATCACCGGGACACAAGAGACCCAGTACTTC. This codes for CASSITGTQETQYF. V is TRBV6-1 and J is TRBJ2-5; D is perhaps TRBD1 (6 bases). This CDR3 has 14 amino acids. V lost 6 bases and J lost 2, with 13 bases in between. From germline, CDR1 is MNHNS and CDR2 SASEGT.

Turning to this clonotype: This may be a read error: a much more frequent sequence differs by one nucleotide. For the CDR3, the DNA is TGCGCCAGCAGCTTGGGGTCAGCTGGCTATGGCTGCACCTTC. Translated, it gives CASSLGSAGYGCTF. V gene TRBV5-1 combines with J gene TRBJ1-2; D is uncertain. CDR1 and CDR2 from the germline V gene are SGHRS and YFSETQ. CDR3 length: 14 residues.

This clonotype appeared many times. The CDR3 region is CASESLATNYEQYF. Written as DNA, the CDR3 is TGTGCCAGCGAGTCACTAGCCACTAACTACGAGCAGTACTTC. The V gene is TRBV2, the J gene TRBJ2-7, with a possible D match to TRBD2 (6 bases). Looked up from germline, CDR1 is SNHLY and CDR2 is FYNNEI. This CDR3 spans 14 amino acids. Between the trimmed V and J ends, which lost 8 bases and 3 bases, there was a span of 17 bases. The whole variable domain, remainder taken from reference TRBV2 and TRBJ2-7, is EPEVTQTPSHQVTQMGQEVILRCVPISNHLYFYWYRQILGQKVEFLVSFYNNEISEKSEIFDDQFSVERPDGSNFTLKIRSTKLEDSAMYFCASESLATNYEQYFGPGTRLTVT.

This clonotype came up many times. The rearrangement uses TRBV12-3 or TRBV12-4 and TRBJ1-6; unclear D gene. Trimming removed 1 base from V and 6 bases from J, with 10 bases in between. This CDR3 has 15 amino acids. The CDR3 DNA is TGTGCCAGCAGTTTAGTTGATGGTGGTAATTCACCCCTCCACTTT. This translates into CASSLVDGGNSPLHF.

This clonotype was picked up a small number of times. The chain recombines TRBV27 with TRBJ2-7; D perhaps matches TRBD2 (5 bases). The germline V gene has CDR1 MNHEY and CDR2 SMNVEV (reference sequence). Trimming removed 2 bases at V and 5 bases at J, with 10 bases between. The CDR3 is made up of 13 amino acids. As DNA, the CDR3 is TGTGCCAGCAGTTTAAGAGGGTTTCACGAGCAGTACTTC. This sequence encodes CASSLRGFHEQYF.

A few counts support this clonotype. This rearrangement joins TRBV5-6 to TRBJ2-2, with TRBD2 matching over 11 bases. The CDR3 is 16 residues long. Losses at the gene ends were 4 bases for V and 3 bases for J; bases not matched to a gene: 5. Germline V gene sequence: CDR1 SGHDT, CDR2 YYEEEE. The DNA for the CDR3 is TGTGCCAGCAGCGCGACTAGCGGGGCCTACACCGGGGAGCTGTTTTTT. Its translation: CASSATSGAYTGELFF.

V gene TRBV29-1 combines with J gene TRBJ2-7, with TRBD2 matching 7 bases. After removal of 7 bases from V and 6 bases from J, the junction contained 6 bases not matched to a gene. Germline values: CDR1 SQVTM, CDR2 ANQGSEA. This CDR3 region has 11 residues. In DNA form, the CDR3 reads TGCAGCGCAGAGGCGGGAGCCGAGCAGTACTTC. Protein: CSAEAGAEQYF.

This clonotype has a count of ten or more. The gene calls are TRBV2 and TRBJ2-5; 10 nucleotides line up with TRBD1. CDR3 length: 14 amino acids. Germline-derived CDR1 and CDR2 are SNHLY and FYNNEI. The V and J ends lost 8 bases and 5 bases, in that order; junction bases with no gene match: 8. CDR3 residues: CASASGTGDETQYF. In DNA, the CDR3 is TGTGCCAGCGCCTCCGGGACAGGGGACGAGACCCAGTACTTC.

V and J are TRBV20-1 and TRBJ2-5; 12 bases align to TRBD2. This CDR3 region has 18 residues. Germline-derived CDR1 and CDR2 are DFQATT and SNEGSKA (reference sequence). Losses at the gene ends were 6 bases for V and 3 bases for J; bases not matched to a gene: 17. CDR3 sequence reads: CSAQTLAGGPLLEETQYF. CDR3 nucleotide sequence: TGCAGTGCCCAGACCCTAGCGGGAGGGCCATTATTAGAAGAGACCCAGTACTTC.

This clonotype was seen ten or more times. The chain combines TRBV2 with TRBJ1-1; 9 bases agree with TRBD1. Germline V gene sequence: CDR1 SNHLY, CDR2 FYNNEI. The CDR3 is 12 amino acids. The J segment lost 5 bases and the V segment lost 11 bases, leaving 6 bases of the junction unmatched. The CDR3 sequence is CARGQGSTEAFF. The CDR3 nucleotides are TGTGCCCGTGGACAGGGGTCAACTGAAGCTTTCTTT.

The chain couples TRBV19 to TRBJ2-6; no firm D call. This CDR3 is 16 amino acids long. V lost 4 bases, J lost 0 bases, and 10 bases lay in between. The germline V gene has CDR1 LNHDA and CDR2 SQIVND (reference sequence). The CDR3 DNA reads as TGTGCCAGTAGTAAGACTGATGGCTCTGGGGCCAACGTCCTGACTTTC. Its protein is CASSKTDGSGANVLTF.

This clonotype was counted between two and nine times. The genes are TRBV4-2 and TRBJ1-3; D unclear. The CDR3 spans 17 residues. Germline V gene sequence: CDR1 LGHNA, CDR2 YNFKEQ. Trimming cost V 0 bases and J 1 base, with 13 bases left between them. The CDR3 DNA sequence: TGTGCCAGCAGCCAAGAAGTCATGGGCGGTTCTGGAAACACCATATATTTT. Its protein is CASSQEVMGGSGNTIYF.

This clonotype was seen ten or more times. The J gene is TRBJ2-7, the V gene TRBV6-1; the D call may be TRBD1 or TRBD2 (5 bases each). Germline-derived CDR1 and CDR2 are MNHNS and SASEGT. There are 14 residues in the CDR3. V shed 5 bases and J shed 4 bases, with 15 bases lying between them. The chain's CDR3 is CASSPKWDQYEQYF. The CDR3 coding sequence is TGTGCCAGCAGTCCTAAGTGGGACCAATACGAGCAGTACTTC.

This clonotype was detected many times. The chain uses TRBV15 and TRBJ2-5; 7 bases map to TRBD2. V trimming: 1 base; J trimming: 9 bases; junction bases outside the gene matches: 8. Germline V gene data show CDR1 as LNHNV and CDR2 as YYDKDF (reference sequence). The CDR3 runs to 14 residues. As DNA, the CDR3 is TGTGCCACCAGCAGAGGCAGGGAGGGCAGGGCCCAGTACTTC. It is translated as CATSRGREGRAQYF.

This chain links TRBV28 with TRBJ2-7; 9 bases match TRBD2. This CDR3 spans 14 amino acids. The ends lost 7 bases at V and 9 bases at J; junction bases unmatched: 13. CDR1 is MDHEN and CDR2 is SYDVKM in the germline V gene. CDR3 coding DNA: TGTGCCAGCACCCTATCTAGCGGGGATTGGGTGCAGTACTTC. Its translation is CASTLSSGDWVQYF.

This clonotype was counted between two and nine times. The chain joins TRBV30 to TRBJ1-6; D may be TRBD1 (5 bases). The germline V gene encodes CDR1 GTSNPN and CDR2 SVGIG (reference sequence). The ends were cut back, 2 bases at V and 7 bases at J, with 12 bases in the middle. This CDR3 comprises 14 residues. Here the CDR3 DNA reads TGTGCCTGGAGTTGGGGGGAAAAGAATTCACCCCTCCACTTT. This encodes CAWSWGEKNSPLHF.

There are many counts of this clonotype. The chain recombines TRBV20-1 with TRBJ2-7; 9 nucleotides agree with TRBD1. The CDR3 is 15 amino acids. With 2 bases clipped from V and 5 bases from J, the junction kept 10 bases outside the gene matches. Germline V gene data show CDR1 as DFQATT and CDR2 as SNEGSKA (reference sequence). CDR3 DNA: TGCAGTGCTAGACGAGATGGACAGGGGCTCGACGAGCAGTACTTC. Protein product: CSARRDGQGLDEQYF.

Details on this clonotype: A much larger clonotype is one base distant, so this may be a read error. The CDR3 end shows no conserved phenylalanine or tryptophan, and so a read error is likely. CDR3 region: CAWRRNSLDNSPLHL. The CDR3, as DNA: TGTGCCTGGAGGAGAAACTCTCTTGATAATTCACCCCTCCACCTT. The rearrangement uses TRBV30 and TRBJ1-6; D remains ambiguous. The CDR3 length is 15 residues. CDR1 is GTSNPN and CDR2 is SVGIG in the germline V gene (reference sequence). Between the trimmed V and J ends, which lost 3 bases and 5 bases, there was a span of 14 bases.